Listed below are T cell receptor beta chains from one sample, sequenced in a study of T cells after yellow fever vaccination. TCRdb re-called the 5' RACE reads through MiXCR, storing one row per CDR3 protein. Seen here are almost 600,000 distinct CDR3 sequences, about 14% observed once, and the top ten hold 11% to 15%. Sequenced here: PBMCs, sampled on the day of the yellow fever booster vaccination. The receptors derive from a man younger than 40 who received the YFV17D yellow fever vaccine. CDR3s leave out the opening cysteine and the closing phenylalanine or tryptophan.

>TRBJ1-5|TRBV7-6
ASSLSEVNPISLIQPQH
>TRBJ2-5|TRBV7-2
ASSLESLVLGETQY
>TRBJ2-7|TRBV6-5
ASSYGVGSEQY
>TRBJ2-7|TRBV18
ASSPQRESPEQY
>TRBJ2-1|TRBV20-1
SASQGGVYNEQF
>TRBJ1-5|TRBV30
AWSVQTNQPQH
>TRBJ1-6|TRBV4-3
ASSHRGNSPLH
>TRBJ2-7|TRBV20-1
SARGQGVHEQY
>TRBJ2-1|TRBV7-2
ASSLVVGNNEQF
>TRBJ1-1|TRBV5-1
ASSLNGMENTEAF
>TRBJ1-2|TRBV30
AWSGGIGYT
>TRBJ1-1|TRBV12-3/TRBV12-4
ASSLTSRNTEAF
>TRBJ1-4|TRBV28
ASSLWREKLF
>TRBJ2-1|TRBV7-2
ASGLSLAGGGNEQF
>TRBJ1-3|TRBV12-3/TRBV12-4
ASRMTVSSGNTIY
>TRBJ2-2|TRBV29-1
SVDSVNTGELF
>TRBJ2-3|TRBV20-1
SASYGREDSGTDTQY
>TRBJ2-5|TRBV7-8
ASSLARTSGNHETQY
>TRBJ2-1|TRBV2
ASGRGVPPNEQF
>TRBJ1-3|TRBV20-1
SAVRVSGNTIY
>TRBJ2-1|TRBV7-7
ASSFGSRANEQF
>TRBJ2-3|TRBV27
ASVKGGGLTDTQY
>TRBJ2-4|TRBV6-1
ASSHTIGVGKNIQY
>TRBJ1-2|TRBV5-1
ASSLQGSEGFT
>TRBJ2-1|TRBV10-3
AISESTGGHSEQF
>TRBJ2-1|TRBV7-2
ASSLVDPPPYNEQF
>TRBJ2-1|TRBV29-1
SPRTGLRPYNEQF
>TRBJ2-1|TRBV28
ASRGAGAGYNEQF
>TRBJ2-4|TRBV4-3
ASSQGAGLIAKNIQY
>TRBJ2-1|TRBV10-1
ASSFGGRENEQF
>TRBJ2-3|TRBV19
ASTTSGKHLWGDTQY
>TRBJ2-1|TRBV20-1
SASGDRHNEQF
>TRBJ2-3|TRBV12-3/TRBV12-4
ASSRRLGGADTQY
>TRBJ2-7|TRBV20-1
SASGGTARTYEQY
>TRBJ2-3|TRBV29-1
SVEPSRGSTDTQY
>TRBJ2-3|TRBV6-1
ASSPFWGLSTDTQY
>TRBJ2-2|TRBV29-1
SVGRGTGELF
>TRBJ1-1|TRBV5-1
ASSSGRNAEAF
>TRBJ1-2|TRBV12-3/TRBV12-4
ASPGHASYGYT
>TRBJ2-1|TRBV5-1
ASSLGGEDYNEQF
>TRBJ2-1|TRBV5-1
ASSRGGVGGNEQF
>TRBJ2-3|TRBV12-3/TRBV12-4
ASSLLARRSDTQY
>TRBJ2-3|TRBV6-1
ASVRLGESGTDTQY
>TRBJ2-3|TRBV12-3/TRBV12-4
ASSFVRDRTDTQY
>TRBJ2-1|TRBV7-2
ASSLDFQGTLF
>TRBJ2-5|TRBV5-1
ASSGMTGEETQY
>TRBJ2-2|TRBV7-2
ATRRNSNTGELF
>TRBJ1-2|TRBV27
ASRAVGGTSGYT